This T cell receptor beta chain was retrieved from a study of blood T cell repertoires in COVID-19. Profiling relied on immunoSEQ multiplex PCR, and the TCRdb table lists in-frame clones only, not all of them. The sample lists 210,000 or so clones, roughly nine tenths occurring once. This CDR3 has 21 residues. V lost 3 bases to trimming and J lost 0 bases; unmatched junction nucleotides: 19. The germline V gene has CDR1 LGHNA and CDR2 YSLEER. This sequence was found in a woman aged 50 to 65 with acute or convalescent COVID-19. This sequence joins TRBV4-3 and TRBJ2-1; TRBD2 matches at 8 bases. Sequenced sample: peripheral blood. The CDR3 DNA follows: TGCGCCAGCAGCCATAATTTTCCTCCGACTAGCGTTATAGGCTCCTACAATGAGCAGTTCTTC. As protein: CASSHNFPPTSVIGSYNEQFF.